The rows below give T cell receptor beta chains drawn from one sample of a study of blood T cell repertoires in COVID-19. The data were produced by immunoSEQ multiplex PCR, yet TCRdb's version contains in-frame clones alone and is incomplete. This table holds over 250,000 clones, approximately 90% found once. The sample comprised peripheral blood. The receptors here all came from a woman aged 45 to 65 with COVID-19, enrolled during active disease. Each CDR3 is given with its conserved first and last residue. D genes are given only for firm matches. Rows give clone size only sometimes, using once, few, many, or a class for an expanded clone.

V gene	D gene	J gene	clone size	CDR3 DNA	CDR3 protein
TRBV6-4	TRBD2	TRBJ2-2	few	TGTGCCAGCAGTGACTCGGGCCGAGCGGGAGGTGGGGAGCTGTTTTTT	CASSDSGRAGGGELFF
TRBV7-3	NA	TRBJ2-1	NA	TGTGCCAGCAGCCGCGGGACGGACTCCCCCTACAATGAGCAGTTCTTC	CASSRGTDSPYNEQFF
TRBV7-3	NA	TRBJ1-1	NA	TGTGCCAGCAGCAGGACATCCTTAAACACTGAAGCTTTCTTT	CASSRTSLNTEAFF
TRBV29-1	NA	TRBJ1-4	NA	TGCAGCGTGAACAGGGTGGCTAATGAAAAACTGTTTTTT	CSVNRVANEKLFF
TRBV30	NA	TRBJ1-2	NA	TGTGCCTGGAGTGTTTTGGGGGGGGGACATAACTATGGCTACACCTTC	CAWSVLGGGHNYGYTF
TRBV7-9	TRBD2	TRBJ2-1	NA	TGTGCCAGCAGCTTCAGCGGGAGGGCCCCCTACAATGAGCAGTTCTTC	CASSFSGRAPYNEQFF
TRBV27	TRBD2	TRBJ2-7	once	TGTGCCAGCAGTTCCCCCCTGCGTAGCGGGAGCTACGAGCAGTACTTC	CASSSPLRSGSYEQYF
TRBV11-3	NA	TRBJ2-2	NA	TGTGCCAGCAGCTCTGCCCGGGGAGTAAGCGGGGAGCTGTTTTTT	CASSSARGVSGELFF
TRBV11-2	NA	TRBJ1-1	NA	TGTGCCAGCAGCTGGGGGGGCCTGAACACTGAAGCTTTCTTT	CASSWGGLNTEAFF
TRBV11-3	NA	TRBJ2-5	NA	TGTGCCAGCAGCTCCCGGGACATTGGGTACCAAGAGACCCAGTACTTC	CASSSRDIGYQETQYF
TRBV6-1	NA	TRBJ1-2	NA	TGTGCCAGCAGTGAAGAAAAGGCAGGGAACTATGGCTACACCTTC	CASSEEKAGNYGYTF
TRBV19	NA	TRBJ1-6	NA	TGTGCCAGTAGTAGTCTGGGAGTAGGAAATTCACCCCTCCACTTT	CASSSLGVGNSPLHF
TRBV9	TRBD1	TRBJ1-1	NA	TGTGCCAGCAGCTCCGGGACAGGTCTCGCTCGGGTCACTGAAGCTTTCTTT	CASSSGTGLARVTEAFF
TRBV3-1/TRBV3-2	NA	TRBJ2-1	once	TGTGCCAGCAGCCAAGATCTACCTCCAGAGCAGTTCTTC	CASSQDLPPEQFF
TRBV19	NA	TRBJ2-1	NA	TGTGCCAGTAGTCCTTCGAGGGACAAGCAGTTCTTC	CASSPSRDKQFF
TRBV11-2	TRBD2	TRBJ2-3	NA	TGTGCCAGCAGCCGTACTAGCGGGAGGGGAGATACGCAGTATTTT	CASSRTSGRGDTQYF
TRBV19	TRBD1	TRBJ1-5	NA	TGTGCCAGTAGTCCGAGGACAGGGGACATTATAAGCAATCAGCCCCAGCATTTT	CASSPRTGDIISNQPQHF
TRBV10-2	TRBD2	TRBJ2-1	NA	TGCGCCAGCAGTGAACTGGCTAGCGGGGCGACAGGCAATGAGCAGTTCTTC	CASSELASGATGNEQFF
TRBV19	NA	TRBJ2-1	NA	TGTGCCAGTAGTGGATTAGCGGACTACAATGAGCAGTTCTTC	CASSGLADYNEQFF
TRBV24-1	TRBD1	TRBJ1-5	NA	TGTGCCACCTTCGACCATACAGGGGGGCGGCCGGAAACGAATTATAGCAATCAGCCCCAGCATTTT	CATFDHTGGRPETNYSNQPQHF
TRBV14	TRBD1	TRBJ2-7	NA	TGTGCCAGCGGGGAGACAGGGGATCCCTACGAGCAGTACTTC	CASGETGDPYEQYF
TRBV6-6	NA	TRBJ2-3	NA	TGTGCCAGCAACCAGGGGACAGATACGCAGTATTTT	CASNQGTDTQYF
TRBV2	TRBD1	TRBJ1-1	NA	TGTGCCAGTGGCGGGACAGGGAACACTGAAGCTTTCTTT	CASGGTGNTEAFF
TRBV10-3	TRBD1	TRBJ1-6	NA	TGTGCCATCAGTTCAGGGGGCTATTCACCCCTCCACTTT	CAISSGGYSPLHF
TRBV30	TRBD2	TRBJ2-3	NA	TGTGCCTGGAGGCTGGCGGGAGGCGGGGATACGCAGTATTTT	CAWRLAGGGDTQYF
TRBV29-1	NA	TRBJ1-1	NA	TGCAGCGTTGACAGGGGGAACACTGAAGCTTTCTTT	CSVDRGNTEAFF
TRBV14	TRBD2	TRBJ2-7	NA	TGTGCCAGCAGCCCATGGGGGAGGGACGAGCAGTACTTC	CASSPWGRDEQYF
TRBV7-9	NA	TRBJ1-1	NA	TGTGCCAGCAGCTCGCAGGGAACTGAAGCTTTCTTT	CASSSQGTEAFF
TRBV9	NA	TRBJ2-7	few	TGTGCCAGCAGCGTAGTTCCGAGCTCCTACGAGCAGTACTTC	CASSVVPSSYEQYF
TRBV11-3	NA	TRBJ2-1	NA	TGTGCCAGCAGGAAAAATCGGGGGGCATACAATGAGCAGTTCTTC	CASRKNRGAYNEQFF
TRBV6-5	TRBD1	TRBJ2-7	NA	TGTGCCAGCAGTCGTACAGGGGGCCTATACGAGCAGTACTTC	CASSRTGGLYEQYF
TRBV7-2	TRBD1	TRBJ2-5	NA	TGTGCCAGCAGCTTAACGGGACAGAAGGAGACCCAGTACTTC	CASSLTGQKETQYF
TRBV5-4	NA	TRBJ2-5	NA	TGTGCCAGCAGCTTGGCCAACAGGGAGGAGACCCAGTACTTC	CASSLANREETQYF
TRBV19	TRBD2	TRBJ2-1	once	TGTGCCAGTAGTATATTGACCCAAACTAGCGGGAGGGCCAATGAGCAGTTCTTC	CASSILTQTSGRANEQFF
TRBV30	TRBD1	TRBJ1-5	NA	TGTGCCTGGAGTGGGACAGGAAGCCAGCCCCAGCATTTT	CAWSGTGSQPQHF
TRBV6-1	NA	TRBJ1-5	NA	TGTGCCAGCAGTGACTTTCAGGGCGTGGGCAATCAGCCCCAGCATTTT	CASSDFQGVGNQPQHF
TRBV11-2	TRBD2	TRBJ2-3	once	TGTGCCAGCAGCTTAAACGGGAGGGAGGGAGATACGCAGTATTTT	CASSLNGREGDTQYF
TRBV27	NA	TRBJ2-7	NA	TGTGCCAGCAGAAGGGGTTCTGCGTCCTACGAGCAGTACTTC	CASRRGSASYEQYF
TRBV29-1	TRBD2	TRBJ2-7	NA	TGCAGCGTCCGGGGGGGTAGCAACTACGAGCAGTACTTC	CSVRGGSNYEQYF
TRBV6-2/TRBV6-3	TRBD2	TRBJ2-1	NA	TGTGCCAGCAGTTCCCCGTTGACTAGCGGGGTTGAGCAGTTCTTC	CASSSPLTSGVEQFF
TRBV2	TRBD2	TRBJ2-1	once	TGTGCCAGCAGTACTAGCGGGTTATACAATGAGCAGTTCTTC	CASSTSGLYNEQFF
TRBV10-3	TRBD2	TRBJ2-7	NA	TGTGCCTCCGGGACTAGCGAATACGAGCAGTACTTC	CASGTSEYEQYF